This paragraph reports one T cell receptor (beta chain). The CDR3 has 13 residues. Germline CDR1 SGHNT, CDR2 YENEEA. The V gene lost 6 bases and the J gene lost 0 bases, with 8 bases spanning the gap. This sample stems from a study of T cell changes during pregnancy in multiple sclerosis. Data came from immunoSEQ multiplex PCR; TCRdb stores just in-frame clones and leaves some out. Among about 100,000 clones listed, about nine tenths were seen once. The TCR comes from a female donor in good health, enrolled as a control in a pregnancy study. The V call is TRBV11-3, the J call TRBJ1-1; D perhaps matches TRBD1 (6 bases). Sequencing was performed on peripheral blood, taken in the second trimester of pregnancy. The CDR3 here is CASSWTVNTEAFF. CDR3 DNA sequence: TGTGCCAGCAGTTGGACAGTGAACACTGAAGCTTTCTTT.